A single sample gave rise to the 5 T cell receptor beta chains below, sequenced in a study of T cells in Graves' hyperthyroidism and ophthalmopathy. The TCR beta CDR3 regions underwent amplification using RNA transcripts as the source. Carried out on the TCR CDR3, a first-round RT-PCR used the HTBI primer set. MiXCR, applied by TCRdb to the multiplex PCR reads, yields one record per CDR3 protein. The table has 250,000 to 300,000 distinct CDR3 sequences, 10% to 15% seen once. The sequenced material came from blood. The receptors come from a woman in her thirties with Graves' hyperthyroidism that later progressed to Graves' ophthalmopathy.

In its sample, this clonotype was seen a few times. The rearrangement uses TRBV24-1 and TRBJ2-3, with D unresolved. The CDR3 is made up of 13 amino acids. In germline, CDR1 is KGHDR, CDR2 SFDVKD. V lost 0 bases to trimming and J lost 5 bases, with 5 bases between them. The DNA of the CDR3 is TGTGCCACCAGTGATTTGCTGGGAGATACGCAGTATTTT. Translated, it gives CATSDLLGDTQYF.

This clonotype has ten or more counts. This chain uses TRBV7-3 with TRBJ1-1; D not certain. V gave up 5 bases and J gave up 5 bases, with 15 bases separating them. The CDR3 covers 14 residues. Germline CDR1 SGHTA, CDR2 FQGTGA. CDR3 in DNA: TGTGCCAGCAGCCCGGGGAGGGTAGATACTGAAGCTTTCTTT. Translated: CASSPGRVDTEAFF. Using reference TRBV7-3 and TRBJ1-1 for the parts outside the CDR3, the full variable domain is GAGVSQTPSNKVTEKGKYVELRCDPISGHTALYWYRQSLGQGPEFLIYFQGTGAADDSGLPNDRFFAVRPEGSVSTLKIQRTERGDSAVYLCASSPGRVDTEAFFGQGTRLTVV.

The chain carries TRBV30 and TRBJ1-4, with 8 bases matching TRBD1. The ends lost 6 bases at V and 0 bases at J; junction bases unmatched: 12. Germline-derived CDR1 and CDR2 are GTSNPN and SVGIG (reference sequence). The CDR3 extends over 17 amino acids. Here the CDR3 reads CACQAQGGYATNEKLFF. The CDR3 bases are TGTGCCTGCCAAGCACAGGGGGGTTATGCAACTAATGAAAAACTGTTTTTT.

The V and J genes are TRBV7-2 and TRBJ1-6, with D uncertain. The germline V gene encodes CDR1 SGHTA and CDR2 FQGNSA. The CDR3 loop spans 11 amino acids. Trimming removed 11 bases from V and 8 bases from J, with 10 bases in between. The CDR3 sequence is CAGGGDSPLHF. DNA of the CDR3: TGTGCCGGAGGCGGGGATTCACCCCTCCACTTT.

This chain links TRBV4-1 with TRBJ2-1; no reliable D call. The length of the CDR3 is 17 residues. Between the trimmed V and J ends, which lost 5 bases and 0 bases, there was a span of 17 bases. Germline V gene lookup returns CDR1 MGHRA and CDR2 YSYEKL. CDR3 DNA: TGCGCCAGCAGCTTTGTCACGCGGACCCGCTCCTACAATGAGCAGTTCTTC. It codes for CASSFVTRTRSYNEQFF.